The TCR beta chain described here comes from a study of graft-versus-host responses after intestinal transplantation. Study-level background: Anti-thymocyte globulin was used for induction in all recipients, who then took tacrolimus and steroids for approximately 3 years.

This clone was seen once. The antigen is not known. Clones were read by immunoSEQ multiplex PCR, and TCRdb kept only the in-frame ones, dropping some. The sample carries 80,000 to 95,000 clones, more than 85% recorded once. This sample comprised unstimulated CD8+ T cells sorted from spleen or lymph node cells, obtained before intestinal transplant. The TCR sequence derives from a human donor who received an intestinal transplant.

CDR3 loop: CASTGQGFLNEKLFF. The CDR3 DNA reads as TGTGCCAGCACGGGACAGGGCTTCCTCAATGAAAAACTGTTTTTT. The chain couples TRBV2 to TRBJ1-4, with 9 nucleotides matching TRBD1. This CDR3 is 15 amino acids long. Trimming removed 7 bases from V and 5 bases from J; junction bases left unmatched: 8. Germline CDR1 SNHLY, CDR2 FYNNEI.